The following is a TCR beta chain sequence with its context. The antigen is unknown. They built TCR cDNA with 5'RACE template switching, a step that put in a universal primer site and UMIs. TCRdb analysed the 5' RACE reads with MiXCR anew, one entry per CDR3 protein. The sample contains approximately 510,000 distinct CDR3 sequences, 20% to 25% of which appear only once. V was shortened by 2 bases and J by 5 bases, with 21 bases between the two germline ends. The CDR3 has 18 amino acids. Germline V gene sequence: CDR1 MNHEY, CDR2 SVGAGI. The sample belongs to a study of T cells after yellow fever vaccination. Study outcomes and limitations: Detected again after the booster were most primary-vaccination clones, at about 96% CD4 and 80% to 90% CD8. Abundant clonotypes from the bulk population could get into FACS-sorted repertoires as contaminants. The secondary response was weaker, and its peak arrived faster, on day 5 versus 15.

The sample in question was PBMCs, obtained roughly 20 days after the first yellow fever vaccination. The chain combines TRBV6-5 with TRBJ1-4; the D is unclear. The sequence was obtained from a man between 18 and 35 years old who received the YFV17D yellow fever vaccine. The CDR3: CASSYRRVPLSQNEKLFF. The CDR3 nucleotides are TGTGCCAGCAGTTACCGTAGGGTCCCCTTAAGCCAAAATGAAAAACTGTTTTTT.